The clone carrying this T cell receptor beta chain was detected only once. An end of the junction does not agree with germline; a read error may underlie this. Each CDR3 protein is one row after TCRdb ran MiXCR on the 5' RACE reads. Of a few hundred thousand distinct CDR3 sequences listed, around an eighth are singletons. Healthy Caucasians alone served as donors. The sample belongs to a study of identical twins. Germline values: CDR1 MDHEN, CDR2 SYDVKM. The CDR3 totals 15 residues. A further study also used this sample, focusing on yellow fever vaccine responses in identical twins.

Sequenced sample: CD4+ T cells sorted from blood. The chain uses TRBV28 and TRBJ2-7; tentatively, D is TRBD2 (5 bases). The TCR sequence derives from a young woman in good health. The CDR3 DNA reads TGTGCCAGCAGTTTTGACACTTTGGGAGCCTACGAGCAGCACTTC. Protein sequence: CASSFDTLGAYEQHF.